This TCR beta chain derives from a study of cytomegalovirus exposure and HLA in healthy donors. Per the germline V gene, CDR1 is MNHEY and CDR2 is SMNVEV (reference sequence). The CDR3 consists of 14 residues. Trimming removed 4 bases from V and 4 bases from J; junction bases left unmatched: 5. The PCR was carried out with 60 Vbeta primers and 13 Jbeta primers. Assay used: immunoSEQ multiplex PCR; TCRdb lists only in-frame clones, some missing. The sample records roughly 150,000 clones, about 79% being singletons. The source is a male donor in good health and CMV-seronegative. The chain has TRBV27 and TRBJ1-1, with 8 positions matching TRBD1. The sample comprised PBMCs. The DNA of the CDR3 is TGTGCCAGCAGTTCCCAACAGGGGGGCACTGAAGCTTTCTTT. Protein sequence: CASSSQQGGTEAFF.